This T cell receptor beta chain was sequenced during a study of cytomegalovirus exposure and HLA in healthy donors. Overall study findings and caveats: Prediction of most subjects' HLA-A and HLA-B alleles by TCR beta sequences was reportedly accurate.

Germline-derived CDR1 and CDR2 are SGHNT and YYREEE (reference sequence). The ends were cut back, 4 bases at V and 0 bases at J, with 20 bases in the middle. This CDR3 has 18 amino acids. This clone was seen a few times. Its target is unknown. Researchers ran the PCR with 60 Vbeta and 13 Jbeta primers. Libraries were prepared by immunoSEQ multiplex PCR; TCRdb keeps only in-frame clonotypes and omits some of them. The sample yields roughly 100,000 clones, around 15% seen once. The sequenced sample was PBMCs. V is TRBV5-4 and J is TRBJ2-1, with D perhaps TRBD1 (5 bases). This TCR was recovered from a female donor in good health and CMV-seronegative. CDR3 amino acids: CASSGRQTVFSSYNEQFF. CDR3 DNA: TGTGCCAGCAGCGGACGACAGACGGTATTCAGCTCCTACAATGAGCAGTTCTTC. Full variable domain (missing parts from reference TRBV5-4 and TRBJ2-1): ETGVTQSPTHLIKTRGQQVTLRCSSQSGHNTVSWYQQALGQGPQFIFQYYREEENGRGNFPPRFSGLQFPNYSSELNVNALELDDSALYLCASSGRQTVFSSYNEQFFGPGTRLTVL.